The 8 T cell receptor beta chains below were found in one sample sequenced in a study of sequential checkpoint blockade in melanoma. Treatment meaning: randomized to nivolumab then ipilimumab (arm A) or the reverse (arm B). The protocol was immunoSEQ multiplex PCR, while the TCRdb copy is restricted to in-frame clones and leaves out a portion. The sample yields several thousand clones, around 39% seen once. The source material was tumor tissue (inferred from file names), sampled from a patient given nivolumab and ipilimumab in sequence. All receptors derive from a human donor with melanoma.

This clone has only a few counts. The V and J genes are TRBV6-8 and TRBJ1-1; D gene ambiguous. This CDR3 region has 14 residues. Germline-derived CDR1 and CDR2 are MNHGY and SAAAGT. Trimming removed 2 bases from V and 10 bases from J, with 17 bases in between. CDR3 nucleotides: TGTGCCAGCAGTTACACCCGGACGGGGATCGTAGCTTTCTTT. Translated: CASSYTRTGIVAFF.

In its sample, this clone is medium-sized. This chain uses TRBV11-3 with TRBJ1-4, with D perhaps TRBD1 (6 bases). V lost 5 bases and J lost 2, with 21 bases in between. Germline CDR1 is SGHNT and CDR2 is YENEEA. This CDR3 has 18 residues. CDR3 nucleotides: TGTGCCAGCAGCGCACCTTCGGGGGCGCAGAGTACTAATGAAAAACTGTTTTTT. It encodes CASSAPSGAQSTNEKLFF. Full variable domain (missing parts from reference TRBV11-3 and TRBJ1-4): EAGVVQSPRYKIIEKKQPVAFWCNPISGHNTLYWYLQNLGQGPELLIRYENEEAVDDSQLPKDRFSAERLKGVDSTLKIQPAELGDSAVYLCASSAPSGAQSTNEKLFFGSGTQLSVL.

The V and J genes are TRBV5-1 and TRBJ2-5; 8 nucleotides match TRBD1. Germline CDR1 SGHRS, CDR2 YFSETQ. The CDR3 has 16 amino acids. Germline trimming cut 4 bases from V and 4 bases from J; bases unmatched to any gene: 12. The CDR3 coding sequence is TGCGCCAGCAGCCTATCTCCCGGACAGGGAGGAGAGACCCAGTACTTC. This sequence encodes CASSLSPGQGGETQYF. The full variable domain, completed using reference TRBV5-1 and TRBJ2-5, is KAGVTQTPRYLIKTRGQQVTLSCSPISGHRSVSWYQQTPGQGLQFLFEYFSETQRNKGNFPGRFSGRQFSNSRSEMNVSTLELGDSALYLCASSLSPGQGGETQYFGPGTRLLVL.

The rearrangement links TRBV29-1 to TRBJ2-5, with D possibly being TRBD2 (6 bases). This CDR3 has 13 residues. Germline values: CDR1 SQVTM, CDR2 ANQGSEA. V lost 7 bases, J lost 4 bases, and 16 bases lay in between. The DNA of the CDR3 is TGCAGCGCCGGGGGAGTCAGCGGAGAGACCCAGTACTTC. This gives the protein CSAGGVSGETQYF. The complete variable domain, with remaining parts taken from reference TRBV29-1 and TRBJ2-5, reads SAVISQKPSRDICQRGTSLTIQCQVDSQVTMMFWYRQQPGQSLTLIATANQGSEATYESGFVIDKFPISRPNLTFSTLTVSNMSPEDSSIYLCSAGGVSGETQYFGPGTRLLVL.

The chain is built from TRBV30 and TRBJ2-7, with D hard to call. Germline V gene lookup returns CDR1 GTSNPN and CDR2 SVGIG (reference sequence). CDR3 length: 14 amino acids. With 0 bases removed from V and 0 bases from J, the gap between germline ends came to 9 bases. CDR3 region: CAWSVLFGSYEQYF. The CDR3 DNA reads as TGTGCCTGGAGTGTACTTTTTGGCTCCTACGAGCAGTACTTC.

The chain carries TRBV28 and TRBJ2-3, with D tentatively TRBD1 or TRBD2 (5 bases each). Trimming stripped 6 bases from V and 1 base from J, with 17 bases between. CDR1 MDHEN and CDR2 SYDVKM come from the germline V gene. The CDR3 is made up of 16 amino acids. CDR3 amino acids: CASSGTAKIGTDTQYF. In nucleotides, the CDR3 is TGTGCCAGCAGCGGGACCGCTAAGATAGGCACAGATACGCAGTATTTT.

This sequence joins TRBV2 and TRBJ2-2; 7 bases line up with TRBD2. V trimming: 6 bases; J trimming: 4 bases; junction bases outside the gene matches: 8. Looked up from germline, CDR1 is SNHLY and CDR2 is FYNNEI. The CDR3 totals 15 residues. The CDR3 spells CASSVGGGPTGELFF. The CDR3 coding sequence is TGTGCCAGCAGCGTGGGGGGAGGGCCCACCGGGGAGCTGTTTTTT.

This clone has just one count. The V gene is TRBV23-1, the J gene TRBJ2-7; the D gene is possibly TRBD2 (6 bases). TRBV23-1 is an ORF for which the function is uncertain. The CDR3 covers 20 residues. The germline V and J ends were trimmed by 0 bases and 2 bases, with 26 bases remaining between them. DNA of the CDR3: TGCGCCAGCAGTCAATCCCCCCCTTGGGCCATCTCCCCGGGAGCCTACGAGCAGTACTTC. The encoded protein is CASSQSPPWAISPGAYEQYF.